These 15 T cell receptor beta chains originate from one sample sequenced in a study of shared T cell receptors in the human thymus (dated by TCRdb to 2020 to 2023). Libraries came from the immunoSEQ multiplex PCR assay. TCRdb re-hosts the immuneACCESS table, in-frame sequences only. Its copies lack some clones; in the studies checked, an unresolved V gene accounts for under half of them, and the cause for the rest is not known. The sample table lists hundreds of thousands of clones, 70% to 90% of them with a count of one. The ten largest make up over 0.008% of the sample. This sample was shared with a second study, whose subject was human thymus T cells.

Sequenced input: thymocytes. These receptor sequences come from a boy under two years old with a congenital heart defect. Donor details come from another sample of the same person, matched by shared clones.

This clone was observed a single time. CDR3 protein: CASSPTGTGSSSTDTQYF. The CDR3 DNA is TGTGCCAGCAGCCCTACCGGGACAGGGTCCTCTAGCACAGATACGCAGTATTTT. The rearrangement joins TRBV11-2 to TRBJ2-3; 9 bases are shared with TRBD1. V was pared by 5 bases and J by 0 bases, with 12 bases of the junction left unmatched. The germline CDR1 and CDR2 sequences are SGHAT and FQNNGV. The CDR3 loop spans 18 amino acids.

The chain combines TRBV5-4 with TRBJ2-2; 7 bases map to TRBD1. The CDR3 extends over 14 amino acids. In germline, CDR1 is SGHNT, CDR2 YYREEE (reference sequence). V lost 2 bases, J lost 6 bases, and 4 bases stayed unmatched. The CDR3 sequence is CASSFDRAPGELFF. The CDR3 DNA is TGTGCCAGCAGCTTCGACAGGGCCCCCGGGGAGCTGTTTTTT.

V and J are TRBV30 and TRBJ2-1, with TRBD2 matching over 7 bases. Trimming at V came to 0 bases and at J to 6 bases, leaving 11 bases not matched to a gene. In germline, CDR1 is GTSNPN, CDR2 SVGIG (reference sequence). CDR3 size: 16 residues. The CDR3 region has the DNA TGTGCCTGGAGTGTAGCGGGGCGGACTAGGGTCAATGAGCAGTTCTTC. Protein sequence: CAWSVAGRTRVNEQFF.

This clone was detected a few times. The V call is TRBV19, the J call TRBJ1-2; weak D call: TRBD1 (5 bases). Germline-derived CDR1 and CDR2 are LNHDA and SQIVND (reference sequence). The CDR3 spans 13 residues. With 6 bases removed from V and 2 bases from J, the gap between germline ends came to 10 bases. The CDR3 spells CASSHGGNYGYTF. CDR3 nucleotides: TGTGCCAGTAGCCACGGGGGAAACTATGGCTACACCTTC.

This clone was picked up one time. J is TRBJ1-1 and V is TRBV14; D is ambiguous. V was clipped by 0 bases and J by 6 bases, with 14 bases between them. The V gene's germline CDR1 is SGHDN and CDR2 FVKESK. There are 15 residues in the CDR3. DNA for the CDR3: TGTGCCAGCAGCCAAGATCACCAGGTATGGGCTGAAGCTTTCTTT. Translation: CASSQDHQVWAEAFF.

J is TRBJ2-5 and V is TRBV18, with 9 bases fitting TRBD2. The V gene's germline CDR1 is KGHSH and CDR2 LQKENI. The CDR3 has 17 amino acids. The V and J ends lost 2 bases and 5 bases, in that order; junction bases with no gene match: 12. Written as DNA, the CDR3 is TGTGCCAGCTCACCAGGGGCGGATAGCGGGAGACGGGAGACCCAGTACTTC. Translating gives CASSPGADSGRRETQYF.

The table lists this clone with a few counts. The chain employs TRBV11-2 and TRBJ2-4, with 8 bases that match TRBD2. Germline CDR1 SGHAT, CDR2 FQNNGV. Losses at the gene ends were 2 bases for V and 2 bases for J; bases not matched to a gene: 14. The CDR3 totals 19 residues. CDR3 coding DNA: TGTGCCAGCAGCTTACCCGAACTAGCTAGCGGGTTGTCCAAAAACATTCAGTACTTC. It yields the protein CASSLPELASGLSKNIQYF.

This clone was seen once. This chain uses TRBV11-3 with TRBJ2-7; perhaps TRBD1 as D (5 bases). V dropped 4 bases and J dropped 3 bases, with 19 bases sitting between them. Germline CDR1 is SGHNT and CDR2 is YENEEA. This CDR3 has 16 amino acids. The CDR3 sequence is CASSSHKSGHHYEQYF. The CDR3 DNA reads TGTGCCAGCAGCTCCCACAAGTCAGGACACCACTACGAGCAGTACTTC.

The chain couples TRBV5-6 to TRBJ2-7, with 8 bases lining up with TRBD1. The V gene's germline CDR1 is SGHDT and CDR2 YYEEEE. V was clipped by 2 bases and J by 1 base; unmatched bases: 2. The CDR3 has 14 residues. CDR3 bases: TGTGCCAGCAGCTTCCGGGACAGGTCCTACGAGCAGTACTTC. Translating gives CASSFRDRSYEQYF. Variable domain in full (rest from reference TRBV5-6 and TRBJ2-7): DAGVTQSPTHLIKTRGQQVTLRCSPKSGHDTVSWYQQALGQGPQFIFQYYEEEERQRGNFPDRFSGHQFPNYSSELNVNALLLGDSALYLCASSFRDRSYEQYFGPGTRLTVT.

The chain recombines TRBV10-3 with TRBJ2-5, with TRBD2 identical over 10 bases. The CDR3 sequence is 17 residues long. In germline, CDR1 is ENHRY, CDR2 SYGVKD. The junction had 10 bases not matched to a gene; V was cut back by 1 base and J by 5 bases. Here the CDR3 reads CAISEYPAGGPWETQYF. Written as DNA, the CDR3 is TGTGCCATCAGTGAGTATCCAGCGGGAGGGCCTTGGGAGACCCAGTACTTC.

The V gene is TRBV5-4, the J gene TRBJ2-7; TRBD2 matches at 8 bases. CDR1 SGHNT and CDR2 YYREEE come from the germline V gene (reference sequence). The CDR3 has 15 amino acids. J gave up 2 bases and V 4 bases, and 8 bases lay outside the gene matches. Here the CDR3 reads CASSPGLAGTYEQYF. The CDR3 DNA reads as TGTGCCAGCAGCCCCGGGCTAGCGGGCACCTACGAGCAGTACTTC.

The rearrangement uses TRBV30 and TRBJ1-1, with unresolved D. The CDR3 loop spans 12 amino acids. V shed 3 bases and J shed 11 bases, with 16 bases lying between them. CDR1 GTSNPN and CDR2 SVGIG come from the germline V gene (reference sequence). The CDR3 DNA is TGTGCCTGGAGCCCCCCCGGGATAGGTGCTTTCTTT. Protein product: CAWSPPGIGAFF.

V is TRBV7-2 and J is TRBJ2-7; TRBD1 is a possible D gene (6 bases). CDR1 is SGHTA and CDR2 is FQGNSA in the germline V gene. The CDR3 sequence is 15 residues long. V gave up 5 bases and J gave up 5 bases, with 19 bases separating them. The CDR3 DNA sequence: TGTGCCAGCAGCCACGAAGGAGCGGACAGAGACGAGCAGTACTTC. It encodes CASSHEGADRDEQYF.

The V call is TRBV15, the J call TRBJ2-3; 7 bases fit TRBD1. Germline CDR1 reads LNHNV; CDR2 reads YYDKDF (reference sequence). The CDR3 has 15 residues. V dropped 11 bases and J dropped 1; count of bases not matched to a gene: 12. This CDR3 reads CASPRRTGCTDTQYF. In DNA, the CDR3 is TGTGCCTCCCCCCGAAGGACAGGCTGCACAGATACGCAGTATTTT.

The CDR3 loop is CASSFQAPYSGNTIYF. CDR3 DNA: TGTGCCAGCAGCTTCCAAGCTCCCTACTCTGGAAACACCATATATTTT. The chain recombines TRBV11-3 with TRBJ1-3; D gene unclear. The germline V gene encodes CDR1 SGHNT and CDR2 YENEEA. Between the trimmed V and J ends, which lost 3 bases and 0 bases, there was a span of 12 bases. CDR3 length equals 16 residues.